This TCR beta chain comes out of a study of CD4+ T cells in melanoma. Study results and caveats: In melanoma, neoantigen-specific CD4+ T cells reportedly differed in differentiation state.

CDR1 MNHNS and CDR2 SASEGT come from the germline V gene. Between the trimmed V and J ends, which lost 9 bases and 6 bases, there was a span of 17 bases. The CDR3 is made up of 14 amino acids. Regarding this clone: Its antigen is undetermined.

The data were produced by immunoSEQ multiplex PCR, yet TCRdb's version contains in-frame clones alone and is incomplete. The sample has about 54,000 clones, more than 60% seen once. The source material was tumor tissue. The receptor was isolated from a human donor with melanoma. The chain combines TRBV6-1 with TRBJ2-2; D gene unclear. The chain's CDR3 is CASGPSRSAGELFF. The DNA for the CDR3 is TGTGCCAGTGGACCGTCGAGGAGCGCCGGGGAGCTGTTTTTT.